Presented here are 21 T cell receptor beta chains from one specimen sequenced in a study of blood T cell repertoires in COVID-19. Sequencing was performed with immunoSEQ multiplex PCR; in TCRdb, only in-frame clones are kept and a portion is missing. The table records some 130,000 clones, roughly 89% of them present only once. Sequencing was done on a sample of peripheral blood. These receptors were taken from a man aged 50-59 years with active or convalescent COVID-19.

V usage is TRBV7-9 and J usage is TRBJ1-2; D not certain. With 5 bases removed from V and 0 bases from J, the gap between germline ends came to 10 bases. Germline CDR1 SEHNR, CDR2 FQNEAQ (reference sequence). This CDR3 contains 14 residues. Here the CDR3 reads CASSLTGANYGYTF. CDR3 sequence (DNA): TGTGCCAGCAGCCTCACGGGTGCTAACTATGGCTACACCTTC.

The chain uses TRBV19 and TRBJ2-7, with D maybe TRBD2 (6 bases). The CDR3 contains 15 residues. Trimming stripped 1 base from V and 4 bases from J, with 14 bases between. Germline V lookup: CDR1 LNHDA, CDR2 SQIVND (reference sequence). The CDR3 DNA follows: TGTGCCAGTAGTATAGGGGGTAGCGGACTATACGAGCAGTACTTC. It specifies CASSIGGSGLYEQYF.

CDR3 nucleotide sequence: TGTGCCAGCAGTCAGACTGACAGGGCGAACACTGAAGCTTTCTTT. Translated, it gives CASSQTDRANTEAFF. The V gene is TRBV6-5, the J gene TRBJ1-1; TRBD1 agrees at 7 bases. Germline V gene lookup returns CDR1 MNHEY and CDR2 SVGAGI. This CDR3 comprises 15 residues. Trimming took 5 bases from V and 1 from J; bases not matched to a gene: 7.

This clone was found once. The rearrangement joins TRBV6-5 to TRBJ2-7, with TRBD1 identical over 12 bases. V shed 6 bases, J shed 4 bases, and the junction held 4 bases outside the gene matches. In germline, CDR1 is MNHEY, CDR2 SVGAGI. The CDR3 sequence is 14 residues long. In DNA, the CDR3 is TGTGCCAGCAGAGGGACAGGGGGCTTGTACGAGCAGTACTTC. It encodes CASRGTGGLYEQYF.

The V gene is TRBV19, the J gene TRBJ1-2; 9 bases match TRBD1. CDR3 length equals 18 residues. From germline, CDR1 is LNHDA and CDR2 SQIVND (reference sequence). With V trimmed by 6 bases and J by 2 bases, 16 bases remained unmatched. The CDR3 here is CASRPRTGGEKRNYGYTF. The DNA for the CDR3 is TGTGCCAGTAGACCGAGAACAGGGGGCGAAAAAAGGAACTATGGCTACACCTTC.

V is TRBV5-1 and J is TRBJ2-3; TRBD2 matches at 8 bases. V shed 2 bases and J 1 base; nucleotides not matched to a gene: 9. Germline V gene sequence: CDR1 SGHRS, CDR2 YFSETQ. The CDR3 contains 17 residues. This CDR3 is CASSLIAGRDGTDTQYF. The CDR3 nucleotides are TGCGCCAGCAGCTTAATAGCGGGAAGAGACGGCACAGATACGCAGTATTTT. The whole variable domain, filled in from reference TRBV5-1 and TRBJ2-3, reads KAGVTQTPRYLIKTRGQQVTLSCSPISGHRSVSWYQQTPGQGLQFLFEYFSETQRNKGNFPGRFSGRQFSNSRSEMNVSTLELGDSALYLCASSLIAGRDGTDTQYFGPGTRLTVL.

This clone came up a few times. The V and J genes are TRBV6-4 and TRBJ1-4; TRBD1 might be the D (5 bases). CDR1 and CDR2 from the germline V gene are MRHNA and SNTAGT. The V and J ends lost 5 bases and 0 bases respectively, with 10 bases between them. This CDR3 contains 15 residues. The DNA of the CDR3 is TGTGCCAGCAGTCCAACAGGTGCAACTAATGAAAAACTGTTTTTT. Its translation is CASSPTGATNEKLFF.

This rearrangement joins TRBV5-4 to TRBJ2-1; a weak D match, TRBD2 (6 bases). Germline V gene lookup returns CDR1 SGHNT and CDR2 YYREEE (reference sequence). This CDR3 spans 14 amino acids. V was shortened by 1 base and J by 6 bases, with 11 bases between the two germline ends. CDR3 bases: TGTGCCAGCAGCTTGCCAGCGGGCCTCAATGAGCAGTTCTTC. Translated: CASSLPAGLNEQFF. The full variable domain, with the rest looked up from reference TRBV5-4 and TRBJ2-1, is ETGVTQSPTHLIKTRGQQVTLRCSSQSGHNTVSWYQQALGQGPQFIFQYYREEENGRGNFPPRFSGLQFPNYSSELNVNALELDDSALYLCASSLPAGLNEQFFGPGTRLTVL.

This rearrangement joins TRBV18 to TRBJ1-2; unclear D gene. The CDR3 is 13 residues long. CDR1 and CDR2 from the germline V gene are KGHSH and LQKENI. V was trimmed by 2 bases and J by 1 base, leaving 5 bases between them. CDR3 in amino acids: CASSPANNYGYTF. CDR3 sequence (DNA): TGTGCCAGCTCACCAGCGAATAACTATGGCTACACCTTC.

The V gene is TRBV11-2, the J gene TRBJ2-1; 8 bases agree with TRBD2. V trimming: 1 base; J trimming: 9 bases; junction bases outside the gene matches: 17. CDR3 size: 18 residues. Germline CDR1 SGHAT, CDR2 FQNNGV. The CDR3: CASSLALPGLGLLTEQFF. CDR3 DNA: TGTGCCAGCAGCTTAGCCCTACCGGGACTAGGGCTTCTCACTGAGCAGTTCTTC.

CDR3 sequence (DNA): TGTGCCTGGAGCTGGACAGAGTCCTACGAGCAGTACTTC. As protein: CAWSWTESYEQYF. The V and J genes are TRBV30 and TRBJ2-7, with TRBD1 as a possible D gene (6 bases). This CDR3 has 13 amino acids. Germline lookup yields CDR1 GTSNPN and CDR2 SVGIG (reference sequence). With 3 bases removed from V and 1 base from J, the gap between germline ends came to 10 bases.

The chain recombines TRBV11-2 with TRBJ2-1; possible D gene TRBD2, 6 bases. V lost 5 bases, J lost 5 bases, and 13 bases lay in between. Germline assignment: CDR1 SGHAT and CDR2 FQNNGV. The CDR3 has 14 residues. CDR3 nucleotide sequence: TGTGCCAGCAGCCTATGGGGGGTACACAATGAGCAGTTCTTC. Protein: CASSLWGVHNEQFF.

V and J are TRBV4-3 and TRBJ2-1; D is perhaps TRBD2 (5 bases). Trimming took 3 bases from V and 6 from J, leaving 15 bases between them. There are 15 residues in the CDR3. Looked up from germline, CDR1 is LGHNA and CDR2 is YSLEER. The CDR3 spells CASSHPGSQLNEQFF. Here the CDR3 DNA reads TGCGCCAGCAGCCATCCGGGGAGTCAACTCAATGAGCAGTTCTTC.

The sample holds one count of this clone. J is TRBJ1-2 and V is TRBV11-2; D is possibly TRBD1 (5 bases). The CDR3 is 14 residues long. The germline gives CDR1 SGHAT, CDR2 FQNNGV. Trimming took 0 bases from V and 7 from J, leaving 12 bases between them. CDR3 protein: CASSLERAGFGYTF. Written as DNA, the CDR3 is TGTGCCAGCAGCTTAGAAAGGGCAGGGTTTGGCTACACCTTC. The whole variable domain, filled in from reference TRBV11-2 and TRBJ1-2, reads EAGVAQSPRYKIIEKRQSVAFWCNPISGHATLYWYQQILGQGPKLLIQFQNNGVVDDSQLPKDRFSAERLKGVDSTLKIQPAKLEDSAVYLCASSLERAGFGYTFGSGTRLTVV.

CDR3 amino acids: CSASPGRGAQETQYF. The CDR3 coding sequence is TGCAGTGCTAGTCCGGGGCGGGGGGCACAAGAGACCCAGTACTTC. The chain recombines TRBV20-1 with TRBJ2-5, with 8 bases identical to TRBD2. The CDR3 runs 15 residues. Germline-derived CDR1 and CDR2 are DFQATT and SNEGSKA (reference sequence). V dropped 3 bases and J dropped 2; count of bases not matched to a gene: 8.

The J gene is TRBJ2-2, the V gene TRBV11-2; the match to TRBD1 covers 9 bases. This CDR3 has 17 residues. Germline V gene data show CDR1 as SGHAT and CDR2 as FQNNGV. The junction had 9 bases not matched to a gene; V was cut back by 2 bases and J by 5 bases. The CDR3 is CASSLTIGQGKTGELFF. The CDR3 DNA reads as TGTGCCAGCAGCTTAACCATAGGACAGGGGAAAACCGGGGAGCTGTTTTTT.

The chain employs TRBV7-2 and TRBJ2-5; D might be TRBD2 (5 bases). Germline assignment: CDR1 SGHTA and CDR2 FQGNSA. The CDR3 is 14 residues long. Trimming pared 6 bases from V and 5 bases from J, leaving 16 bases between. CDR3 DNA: TGTGCCAGCAGTCCCCGGAGGACGGACGAGACCCAGTACTTC. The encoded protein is CASSPRRTDETQYF.

Here the CDR3 DNA reads TGCAGCGTTGTTGGCGGAGGGGGGGGCACAGATACGCAGTATTTT. This encodes CSVVGGGGGTDTQYF. The V and J genes are TRBV29-1 and TRBJ2-3, with D perhaps matching TRBD2 (7 bases). The CDR3 consists of 15 residues. V was trimmed by 4 bases and J by 1 base, leaving 15 bases between them. Germline V gives CDR1 SQVTM, CDR2 ANQGSEA.

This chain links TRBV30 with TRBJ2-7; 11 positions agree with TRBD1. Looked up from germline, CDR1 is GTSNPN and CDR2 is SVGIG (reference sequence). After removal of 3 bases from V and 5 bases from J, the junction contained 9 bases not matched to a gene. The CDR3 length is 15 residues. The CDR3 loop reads CAWSEGRTGGDEQYF. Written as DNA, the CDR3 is TGTGCCTGGAGCGAGGGGCGGACAGGGGGCGACGAGCAGTACTTC. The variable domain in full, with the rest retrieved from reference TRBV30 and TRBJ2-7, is SQTIHQWPATLVQPVGSPLSLECTVEGTSNPNLYWYRQAAGRGLQLLFYSVGIGQISSEVPQNLSASRPQDRQFILSSKKLLLSDSGFYLCAWSEGRTGGDEQYFGPGTRLTVT.

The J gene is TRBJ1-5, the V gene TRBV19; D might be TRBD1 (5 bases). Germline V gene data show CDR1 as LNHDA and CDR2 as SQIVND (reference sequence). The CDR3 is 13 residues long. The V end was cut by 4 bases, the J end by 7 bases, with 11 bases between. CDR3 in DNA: TGTGCCAGTAGTAGCAGGGTCGGGCAGCCCCAGCATTTT. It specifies CASSSRVGQPQHF.

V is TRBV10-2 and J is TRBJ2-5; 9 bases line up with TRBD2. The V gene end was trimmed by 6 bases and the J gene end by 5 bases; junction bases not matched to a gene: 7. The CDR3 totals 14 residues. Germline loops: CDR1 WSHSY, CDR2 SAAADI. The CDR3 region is CASRGAGGYETQYF. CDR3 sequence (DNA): TGCGCCAGCAGGGGTGCGGGAGGGTATGAGACCCAGTACTTC.